This TCR beta chain was found in a study of blood T cells in healthy people across ages. Findings of the study overall: Correlation between TCR beta diversity and naive T cell percentage was strong. No conclusive comparison of naive versus antigen-experienced cells was possible with unsorted PBMCs. More naive CD4+ cells and higher diversity marked long-lived donors relative to aged donors.

Using a J-beta primer mix together with a sample-barcoded 5' primer, a second PCR was run for about 6 to 12 cycles. Each of the samples gave a minimum of 3 million paired-end reads that contained CDR3. TCRdb fed the 5' RACE reads into MiXCR, producing one record per CDR3 protein. The table shows around 1,500,000 distinct CDR3 sequences, with 42% occurring only once. Concerning this clonotype: Its antigen is not identified.

The TCR comes from a woman between 18 and 29 years old in good health. Sequencing was performed on blood.

This CDR3 reads CASSYSDATGELFF. In DNA form, the CDR3 reads TGTGCCAGCAGTTACTCGGACGCCACCGGGGAGCTGTTTTTT. This chain links TRBV6-5 with TRBJ2-2; D is unclear. Trimming pared 0 bases from V and 4 bases from J, leaving 6 bases between. The length of the CDR3 is 14 residues. Germline-derived CDR1 and CDR2 are MNHEY and SVGAGI.